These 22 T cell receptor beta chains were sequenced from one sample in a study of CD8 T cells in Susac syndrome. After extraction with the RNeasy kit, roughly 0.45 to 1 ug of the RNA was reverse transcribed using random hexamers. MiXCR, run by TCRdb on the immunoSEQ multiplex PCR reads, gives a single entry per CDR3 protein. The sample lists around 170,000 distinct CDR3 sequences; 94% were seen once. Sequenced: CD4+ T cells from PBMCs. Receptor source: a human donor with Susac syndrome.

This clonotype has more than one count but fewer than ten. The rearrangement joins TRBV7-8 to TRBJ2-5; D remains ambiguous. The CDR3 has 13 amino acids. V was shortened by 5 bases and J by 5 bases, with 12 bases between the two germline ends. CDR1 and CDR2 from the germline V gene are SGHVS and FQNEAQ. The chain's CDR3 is CASSGGSGETQYF. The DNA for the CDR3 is TGTGCCAGCAGCGGCGGCTCCGGGGAGACCCAGTACTTC.

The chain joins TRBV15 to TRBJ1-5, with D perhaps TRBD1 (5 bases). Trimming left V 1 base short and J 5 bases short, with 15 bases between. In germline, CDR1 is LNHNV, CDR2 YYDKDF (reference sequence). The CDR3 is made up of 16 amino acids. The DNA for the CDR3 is TGTGCCACCAGCAGAGGTCGCCGGGGGAATTATCAGCCCCAGCATTTT. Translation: CATSRGRRGNYQPQHF.

The CDR3 bases are TGTGCCAGCAGCTTGATTTCTGGGACATCTGTTAACTATGGCTACACCTTC. It yields the protein CASSLISGTSVNYGYTF. The chain combines TRBV5-6 with TRBJ1-2, with D possibly matching TRBD1 (6 bases). V lost 1 base to trimming and J lost 1 base, with 17 bases between them. This CDR3 region has 17 residues. Per germline, CDR1 SGHDT and CDR2 YYEEEE.

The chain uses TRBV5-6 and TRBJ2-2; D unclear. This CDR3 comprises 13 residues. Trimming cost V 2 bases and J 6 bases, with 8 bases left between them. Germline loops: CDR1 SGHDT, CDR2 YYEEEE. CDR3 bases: TGTGCCAGCAGCTTTCAGACGTCCGGGGAGCTGTTTTTT. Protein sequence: CASSFQTSGELFF.

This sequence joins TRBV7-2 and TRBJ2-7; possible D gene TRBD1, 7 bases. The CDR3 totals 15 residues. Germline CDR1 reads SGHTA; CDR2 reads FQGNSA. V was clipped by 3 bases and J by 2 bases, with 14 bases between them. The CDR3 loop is CASSFGGTVTYEQYF. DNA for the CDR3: TGTGCCAGCAGCTTTGGCGGGACAGTTACCTACGAGCAGTACTTC.

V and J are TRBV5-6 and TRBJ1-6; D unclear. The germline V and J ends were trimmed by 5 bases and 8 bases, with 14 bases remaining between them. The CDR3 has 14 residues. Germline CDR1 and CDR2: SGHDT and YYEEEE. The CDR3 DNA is TGTGCCAGCAGGTATGGGGAGGATGATTCACCCCTCCACTTT. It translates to CASRYGEDDSPLHF. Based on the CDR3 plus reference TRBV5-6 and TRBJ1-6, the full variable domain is DAGVTQSPTHLIKTRGQQVTLRCSPKSGHDTVSWYQQALGQGPQFIFQYYEEEERQRGNFPDRFSGHQFPNYSSELNVNALLLGDSALYLCASRYGEDDSPLHFGNGTRLTVT.

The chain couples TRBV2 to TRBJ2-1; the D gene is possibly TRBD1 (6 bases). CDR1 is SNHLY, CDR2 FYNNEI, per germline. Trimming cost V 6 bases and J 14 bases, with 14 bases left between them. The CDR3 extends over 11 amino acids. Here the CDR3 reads CASSRTDGEFF. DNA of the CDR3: TGTGCCAGCAGCCGGACAGACGGGGAGTTCTTC. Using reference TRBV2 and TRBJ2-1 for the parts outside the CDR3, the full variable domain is EPEVTQTPSHQVTQMGQEVILRCVPISNHLYFYWYRQILGQKVEFLVSFYNNEISEKSEIFDDQFSVERPDGSNFTLKIRSTKLEDSAMYFCASSRTDGEFFGPGTRLTVL.

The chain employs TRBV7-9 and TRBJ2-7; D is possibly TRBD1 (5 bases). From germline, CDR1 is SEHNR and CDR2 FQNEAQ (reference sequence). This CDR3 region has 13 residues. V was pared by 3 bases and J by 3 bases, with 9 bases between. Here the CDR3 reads CASSLTAFYEQYF. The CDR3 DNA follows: TGTGCCAGCAGCTTGACAGCCTTCTACGAGCAGTACTTC.

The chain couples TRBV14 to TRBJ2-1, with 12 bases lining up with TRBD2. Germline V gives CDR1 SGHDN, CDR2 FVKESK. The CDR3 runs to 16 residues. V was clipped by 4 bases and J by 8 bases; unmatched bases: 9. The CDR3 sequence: CASSRELAGGSHEQFF. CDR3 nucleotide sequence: TGTGCCAGCAGCCGAGAACTAGCGGGGGGTTCTCATGAGCAGTTCTTC.

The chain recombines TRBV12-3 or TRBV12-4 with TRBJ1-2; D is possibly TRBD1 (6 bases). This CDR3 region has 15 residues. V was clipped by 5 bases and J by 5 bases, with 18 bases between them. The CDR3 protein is CASSLSLQGKYGYTF. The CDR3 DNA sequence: TGTGCCAGCAGTCTCTCCCTGCAGGGGAAGTATGGCTACACCTTC.

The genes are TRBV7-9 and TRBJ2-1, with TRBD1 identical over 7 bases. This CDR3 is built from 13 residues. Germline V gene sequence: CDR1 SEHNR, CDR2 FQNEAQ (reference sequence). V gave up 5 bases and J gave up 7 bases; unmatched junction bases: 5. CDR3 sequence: CASSVQQGNEQFF. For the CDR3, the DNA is TGTGCCAGCAGCGTACAACAGGGGAATGAGCAGTTCTTC.

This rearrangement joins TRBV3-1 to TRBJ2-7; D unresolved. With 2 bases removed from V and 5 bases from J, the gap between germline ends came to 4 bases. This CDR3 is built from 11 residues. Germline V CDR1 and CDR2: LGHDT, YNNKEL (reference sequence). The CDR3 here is CASSQRNEQYF. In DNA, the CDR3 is TGTGCCAGCAGCCAAAGGAACGAGCAGTACTTC.

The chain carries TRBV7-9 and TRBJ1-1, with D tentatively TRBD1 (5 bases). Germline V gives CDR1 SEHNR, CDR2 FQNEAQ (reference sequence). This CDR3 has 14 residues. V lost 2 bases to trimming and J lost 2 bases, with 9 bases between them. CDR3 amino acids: CASSLQGGNTEAFF. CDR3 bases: TGTGCCAGCAGCTTACAGGGTGGAAACACTGAAGCTTTCTTT.

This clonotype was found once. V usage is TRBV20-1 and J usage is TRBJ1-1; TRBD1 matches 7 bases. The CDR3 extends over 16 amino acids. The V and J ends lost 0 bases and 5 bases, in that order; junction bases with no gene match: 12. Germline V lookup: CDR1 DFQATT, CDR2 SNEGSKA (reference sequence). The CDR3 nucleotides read TGCAGTGCTAGAGAGGAGGGAGACAGGGCGGGAACTGAAGCTTTCTTT. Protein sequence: CSAREEGDRAGTEAFF.

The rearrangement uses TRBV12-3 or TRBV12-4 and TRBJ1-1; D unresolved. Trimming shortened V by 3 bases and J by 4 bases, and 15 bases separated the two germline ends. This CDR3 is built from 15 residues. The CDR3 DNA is TGTGCCAGCAGTTTTCGGAAAGGGAAGGGCACTGAAGCTTTCTTT. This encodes CASSFRKGKGTEAFF.

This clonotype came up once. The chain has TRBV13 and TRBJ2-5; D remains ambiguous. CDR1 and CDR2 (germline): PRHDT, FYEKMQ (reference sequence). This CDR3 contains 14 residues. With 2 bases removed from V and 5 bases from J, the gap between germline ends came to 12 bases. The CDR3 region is CASSLRGLGETQYF. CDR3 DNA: TGTGCCAGCAGCTTACGCGGTCTGGGGGAGACCCAGTACTTC.

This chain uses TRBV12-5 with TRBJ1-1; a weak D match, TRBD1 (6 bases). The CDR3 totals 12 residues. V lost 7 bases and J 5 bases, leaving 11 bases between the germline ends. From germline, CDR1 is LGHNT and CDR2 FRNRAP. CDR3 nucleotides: TGTGCTAGTGAGGAAAGGGGGACTGAAGCTTTCTTT. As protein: CASEERGTEAFF.

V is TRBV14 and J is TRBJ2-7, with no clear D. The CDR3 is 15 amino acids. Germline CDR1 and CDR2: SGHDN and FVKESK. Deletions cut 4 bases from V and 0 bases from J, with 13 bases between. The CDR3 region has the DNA TGTGCCAGCAGCCCACTCGGTTATCTCTCCTACGAGCAGTACTTC. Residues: CASSPLGYLSYEQYF.

CDR3 in amino acids: CASSMGRGRNTEAFF. CDR3 nucleotide sequence: TGTGCCAGTAGTATGGGCAGGGGAAGGAACACTGAAGCTTTCTTT. The rearrangement joins TRBV19 to TRBJ1-1; possibly TRBD1 for D (6 bases). This CDR3 has 15 amino acids. Germline V gene lookup returns CDR1 LNHDA and CDR2 SQIVND (reference sequence). The ends were cut back, 3 bases at V and 1 base at J, with 12 bases in the middle.

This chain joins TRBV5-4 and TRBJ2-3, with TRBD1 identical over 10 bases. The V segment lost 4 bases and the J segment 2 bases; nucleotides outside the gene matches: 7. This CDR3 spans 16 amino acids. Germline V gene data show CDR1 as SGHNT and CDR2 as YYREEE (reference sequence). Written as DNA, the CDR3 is TGTGCCAGCAGCACCGGGACAGGGGCGTTCACAGATACGCAGTATTTT. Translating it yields CASSTGTGAFTDTQYF.

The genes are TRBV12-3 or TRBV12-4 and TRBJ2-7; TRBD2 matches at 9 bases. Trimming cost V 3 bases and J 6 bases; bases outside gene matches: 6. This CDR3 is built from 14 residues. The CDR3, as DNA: TGTGCCAGCAGTTTCGGGCGGGGGGGCACCGAGCAGTACTTC. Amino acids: CASSFGRGGTEQYF.

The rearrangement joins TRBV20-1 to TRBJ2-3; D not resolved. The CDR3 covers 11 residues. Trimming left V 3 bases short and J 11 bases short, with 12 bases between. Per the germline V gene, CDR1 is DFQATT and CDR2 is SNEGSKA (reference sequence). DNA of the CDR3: TGCAGTGCTAGTCTGGCGAAGGGGCAGTATTTT. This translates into CSASLAKGQYF.